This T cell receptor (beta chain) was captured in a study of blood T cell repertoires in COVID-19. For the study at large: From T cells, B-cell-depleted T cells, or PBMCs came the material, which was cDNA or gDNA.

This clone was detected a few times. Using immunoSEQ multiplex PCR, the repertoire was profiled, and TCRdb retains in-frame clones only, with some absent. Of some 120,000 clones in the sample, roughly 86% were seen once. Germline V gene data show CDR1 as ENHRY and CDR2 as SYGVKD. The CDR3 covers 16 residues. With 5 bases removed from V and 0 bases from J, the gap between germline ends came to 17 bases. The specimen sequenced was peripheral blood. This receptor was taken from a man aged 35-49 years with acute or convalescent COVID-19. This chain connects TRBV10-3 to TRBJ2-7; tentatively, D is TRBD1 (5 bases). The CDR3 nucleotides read TGTGCCATCAGTCCTCCCCCAGGGATAAACTCCTACGAGCAGTACTTC. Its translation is CAISPPPGINSYEQYF.